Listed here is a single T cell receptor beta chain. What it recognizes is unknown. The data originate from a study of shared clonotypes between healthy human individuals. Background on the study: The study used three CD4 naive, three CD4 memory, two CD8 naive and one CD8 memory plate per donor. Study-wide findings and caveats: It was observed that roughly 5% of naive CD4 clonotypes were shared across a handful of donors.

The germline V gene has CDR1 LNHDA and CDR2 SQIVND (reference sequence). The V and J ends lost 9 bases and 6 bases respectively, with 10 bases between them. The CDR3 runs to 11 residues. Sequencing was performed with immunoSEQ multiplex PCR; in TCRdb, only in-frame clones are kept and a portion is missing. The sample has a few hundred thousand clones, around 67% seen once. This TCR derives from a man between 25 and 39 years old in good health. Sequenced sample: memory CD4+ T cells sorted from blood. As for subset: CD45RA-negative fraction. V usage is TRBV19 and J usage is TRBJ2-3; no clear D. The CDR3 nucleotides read TGTGCCAGCGCAATTGGCGATACGCAGTATTTT. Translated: CASAIGDTQYF.